A selection of T cell receptor beta chains follows, all from one sample in a study of blood T cells in healthy people across ages. TCRdb ran MiXCR on the 5' RACE reads and lists one entry per CDR3 protein. The sample records 1.5 million to 2 million distinct CDR3 sequences, around 40% being singletons. The material sequenced was blood. These receptor sequences come from a human donor in good health. Each CDR3 is given with its conserved first and last residue. Each record gives: CDR3 protein, CDR3 DNA, D gene, clone size, V gene, J gene. A D gene is named only where the DNA matches it firmly. Not every row has a clone size; where given, it reads once, few, many or a size class.

CDR3aa: CAQSRTETYEQYF
CDR3nt: TGTGCGCAGAGCAGGACAGAGACCTACGAGCAGTACTTC
d_gene: .
abundance: .
v_gene: TRBV2
j_gene: TRBJ2-7

CDR3aa: CASSEFVPGHLQETQYF
CDR3nt: TGTGCCAGCAGTGAATTCGTCCCAGGCCATCTCCAAGAGACCCAGTACTTC
d_gene: .
abundance: few
v_gene: TRBV25-1
j_gene: TRBJ2-5

CDR3aa: CASSPTTGYTF
CDR3nt: TGTGCCAGCAGCCCTACAACTGGCTACACCTTC
d_gene: .
abundance: .
v_gene: TRBV7-9
j_gene: TRBJ1-2

CDR3aa: CGTGTSYTGELFF
CDR3nt: TGCGGAACCGGGACATCCTACACCGGGGAGCTGTTTTTT
d_gene: .
abundance: .
v_gene: TRBV20-1
j_gene: TRBJ2-2

CDR3aa: CASNLRGSADTQYF
CDR3nt: TGTGCCAGCAACTTGCGGGGTAGTGCAGATACGCAGTATTTT
d_gene: .
abundance: .
v_gene: TRBV7-8
j_gene: TRBJ2-3

CDR3aa: CATSAIREQFF
CDR3nt: TGTGCCACCAGTGCTATCCGTGAGCAGTTCTTC
d_gene: .
abundance: many
v_gene: TRBV24-1
j_gene: TRBJ2-1

CDR3aa: CASSVVTRGSNTGELFF
CDR3nt: TGTGCCAGCAGCGTAGTTACGAGGGGATCGAACACCGGGGAGCTGTTTTTT
d_gene: .
abundance: .
v_gene: TRBV9
j_gene: TRBJ2-2

CDR3aa: CASSQASRVNGYTF
CDR3nt: TGTGCCAGCAGCCAAGCGTCCAGGGTTAATGGCTACACCTTC
d_gene: .
abundance: .
v_gene: TRBV4-2
j_gene: TRBJ1-2

CDR3aa: CASRVAGENIQYF
CDR3nt: TGCGCCAGCAGGGTTGCAGGAGAGAACATTCAGTACTTC
d_gene: .
abundance: .
v_gene: TRBV5-1
j_gene: TRBJ2-4

CDR3aa: CASSDPDSGGETQYF
CDR3nt: TGTGCCAGCAGCGATCCTGATAGCGGGGGGGAGACCCAGTACTTC
d_gene: TRBD2
abundance: .
v_gene: TRBV7-2
j_gene: TRBJ2-5

CDR3aa: CASSQDLAGKTQFF
CDR3nt: TGTGCCAGCAGCCAAGACCTAGCGGGGAAGACCCAGTTCTTC
d_gene: TRBD2
abundance: once
v_gene: TRBV4-2
j_gene: TRBJ2-1

CDR3aa: CASSVGAGGSDTQYF
CDR3nt: TGTGCCAGCAGCGTCGGAGCGGGGGGGTCAGATACGCAGTATTTT
d_gene: TRBD2
abundance: .
v_gene: TRBV9
j_gene: TRBJ2-3